This TCR beta chain was recovered during a study of blood T cells in healthy people across ages. Germline V gene data show CDR1 as SQVTM and CDR2 as ANQGSEA. The CDR3 length is 13 residues. V was shortened by 3 bases and J by 4 bases, with 13 bases between the two germline ends. The second PCR ran about 6 to 11 cycles with a sample-barcoded 5' primer and J-beta primers. TCRdb ran MiXCR on the 5' RACE reads and lists one entry per CDR3 protein. The sample consists of around 1,700,000 distinct CDR3 sequences, over 25% of them appearing once. The J gene is TRBJ2-7, the V gene TRBV29-1; D perhaps matches TRBD1 (6 bases). Specimen: blood. The origin of this receptor is a woman in her thirties in good health. The CDR3 loop reads CSVETGREYEQYF. The CDR3 DNA is TGCAGCGTTGAGACAGGAAGGGAGTACGAGCAGTACTTC.